This entry describes one T cell receptor beta chain. Antigen specificity is unknown. This sample is drawn from a study of shared clonotypes between healthy human individuals. Across the study: In total, the donors were a couple of women and a few men aged 18 to 49. Study-wide findings and caveats: Generation of non-shared clonotypes was less probable than generation of clonotypes shared by all four donors.

Trimming cost V 5 bases and J 2 bases, with 23 bases left between them. This CDR3 region has 18 residues. Germline-derived CDR1 and CDR2 are MGHRA and YSYEKL. Assay used: immunoSEQ multiplex PCR; TCRdb lists only in-frame clones, some missing. The sample consists of hundreds of thousands of clones, about three quarters of them appearing once. The receptor was isolated from a woman aged 30 to 39 in good health. The specimen was memory CD4+ T cells sorted from blood. Subset here: CD45RA-negative fraction. The chain uses TRBV4-1 and TRBJ2-3; D may be TRBD2 (6 bases). CDR3 protein: CASSGQVSGGIDTDTQYF. The CDR3 nucleotides read TGCGCCAGCAGCGGTCAGGTATCTGGCGGGATCGACACAGATACGCAGTATTTT.